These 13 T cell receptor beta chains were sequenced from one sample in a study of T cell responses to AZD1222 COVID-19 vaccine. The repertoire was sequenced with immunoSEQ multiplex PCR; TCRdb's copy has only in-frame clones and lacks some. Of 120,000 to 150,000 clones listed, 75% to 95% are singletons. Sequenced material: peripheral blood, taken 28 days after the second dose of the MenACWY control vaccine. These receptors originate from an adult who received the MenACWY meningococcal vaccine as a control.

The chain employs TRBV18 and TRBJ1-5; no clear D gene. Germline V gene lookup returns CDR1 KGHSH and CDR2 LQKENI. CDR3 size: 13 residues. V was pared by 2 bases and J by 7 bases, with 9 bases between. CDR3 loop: CASSPGSGQPQHF. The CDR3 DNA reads TGTGCCAGCTCACCAGGATCTGGGCAGCCCCAGCATTTT.

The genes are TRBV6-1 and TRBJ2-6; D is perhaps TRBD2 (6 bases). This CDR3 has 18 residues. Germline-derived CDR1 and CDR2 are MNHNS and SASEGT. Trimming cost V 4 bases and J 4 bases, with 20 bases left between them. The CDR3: CASSVILGGVSGANVLTF. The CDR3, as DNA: TGTGCCAGCAGTGTGATCCTTGGAGGGGTCTCGGGGGCCAACGTCCTGACTTTC.

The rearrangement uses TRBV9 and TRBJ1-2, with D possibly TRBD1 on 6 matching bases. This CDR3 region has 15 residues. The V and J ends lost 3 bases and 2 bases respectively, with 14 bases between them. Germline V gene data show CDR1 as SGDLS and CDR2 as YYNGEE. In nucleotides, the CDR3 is TGTGCCAGCAGCGACCGGGACACCGCCAACTATGGCTACACCTTC. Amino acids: CASSDRDTANYGYTF.

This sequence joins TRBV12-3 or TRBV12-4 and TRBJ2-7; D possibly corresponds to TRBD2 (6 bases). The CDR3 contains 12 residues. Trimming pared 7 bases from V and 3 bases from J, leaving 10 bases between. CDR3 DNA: TGTGCCAGCACCCTGGGAGGCTACGAGCAGTACTTC. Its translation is CASTLGGYEQYF.

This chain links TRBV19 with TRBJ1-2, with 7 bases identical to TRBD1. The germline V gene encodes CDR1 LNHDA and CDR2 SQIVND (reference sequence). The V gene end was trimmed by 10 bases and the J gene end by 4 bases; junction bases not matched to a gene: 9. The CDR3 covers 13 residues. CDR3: CATRRQGPYGYTF. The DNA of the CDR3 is TGTGCCACCAGAAGACAGGGCCCCTATGGCTACACCTTC.

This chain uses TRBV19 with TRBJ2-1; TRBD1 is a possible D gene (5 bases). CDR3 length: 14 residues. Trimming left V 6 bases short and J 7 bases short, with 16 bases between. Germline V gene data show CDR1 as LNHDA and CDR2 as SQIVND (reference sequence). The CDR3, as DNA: TGTGCCAGTAGAACCCGGACAAATGATAATGAGCAGTTCTTC. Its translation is CASRTRTNDNEQFF.

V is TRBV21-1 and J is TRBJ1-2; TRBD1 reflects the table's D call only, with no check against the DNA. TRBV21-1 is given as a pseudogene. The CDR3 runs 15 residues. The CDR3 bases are TGTGCCAGCAGCAAAGCGGAGGACAGTAACTATGGCTACACCTTC. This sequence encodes CASSKAEDSNYGYTF.

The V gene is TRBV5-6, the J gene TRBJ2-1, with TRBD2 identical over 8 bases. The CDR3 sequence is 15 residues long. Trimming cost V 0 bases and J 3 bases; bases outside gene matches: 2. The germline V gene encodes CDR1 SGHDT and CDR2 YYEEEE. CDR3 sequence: CASSLGGLVYNEQFF. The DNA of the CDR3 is TGTGCCAGCAGCTTGGGGGGACTAGTCTACAATGAGCAGTTCTTC.

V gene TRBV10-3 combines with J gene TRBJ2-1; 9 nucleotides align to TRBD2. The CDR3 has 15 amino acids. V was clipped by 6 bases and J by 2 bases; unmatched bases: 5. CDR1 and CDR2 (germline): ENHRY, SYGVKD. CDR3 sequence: CAIRSSGGTYNEQFF. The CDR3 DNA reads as TGTGCCATCAGAAGTAGCGGGGGTACCTACAATGAGCAGTTCTTC.

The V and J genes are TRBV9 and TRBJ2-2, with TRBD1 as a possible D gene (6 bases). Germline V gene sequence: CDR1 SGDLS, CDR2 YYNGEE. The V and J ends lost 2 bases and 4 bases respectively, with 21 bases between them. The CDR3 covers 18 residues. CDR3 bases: TGTGCCAGCAGCGTTCCCTTCCGGGACACCTCTAGCACCGGGGAGCTGTTTTTT. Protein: CASSVPFRDTSSTGELFF. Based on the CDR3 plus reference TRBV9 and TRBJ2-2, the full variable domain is DSGVTQTPKHLITATGQRVTLRCSPRSGDLSVYWYQQSLDQGLQFLIQYYNGEERAKGNILERFSAQQFPDLHSELNLSSLELGDSALYFCASSVPFRDTSSTGELFFGEGSRLTVL.

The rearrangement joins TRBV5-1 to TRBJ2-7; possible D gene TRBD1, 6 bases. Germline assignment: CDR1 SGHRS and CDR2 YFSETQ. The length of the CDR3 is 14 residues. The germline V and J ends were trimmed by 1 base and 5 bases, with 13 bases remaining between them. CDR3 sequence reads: CASSLFRGGDEQYF. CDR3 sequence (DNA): TGCGCCAGCAGCTTGTTCAGGGGCGGTGACGAGCAGTACTTC.

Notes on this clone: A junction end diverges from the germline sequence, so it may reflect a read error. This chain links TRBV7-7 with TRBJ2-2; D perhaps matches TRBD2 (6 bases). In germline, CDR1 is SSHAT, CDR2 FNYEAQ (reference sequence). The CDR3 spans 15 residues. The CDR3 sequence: CASSPGDFWAGELFF. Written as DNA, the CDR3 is TGTGCTAGCAGCCCCGGGGACTTTTGGGCCGGGGAGCTGTTTTTT.

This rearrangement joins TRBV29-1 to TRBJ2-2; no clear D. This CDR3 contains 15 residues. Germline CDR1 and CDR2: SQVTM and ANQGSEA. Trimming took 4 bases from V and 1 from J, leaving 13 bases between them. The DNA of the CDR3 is TGCAGCGTTGTCCTGTCTGTTCAGAACACCGGGGAGCTGTTTTTT. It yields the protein CSVVLSVQNTGELFF.